The T cell receptor (beta chain) described here comes from a study of cytomegalovirus exposure and HLA in healthy donors. At the level of the study: Earlier, roughly 120 million unique TCR beta sequences were recovered from about 179 million T cells by an analysis.

It was with 60 Vbeta and 13 Jbeta primers that the PCR ran. Authors' analysis steps: Roughly 76 million unique TCR beta chains, around 11 million of them shared, were counted by a later analysis. Assay used: immunoSEQ multiplex PCR; TCRdb lists only in-frame clones, some missing. That table supplies the V and J calls and clone size; D and trimming were determined from the DNA. The sample contains over 150,000 clones, roughly 80% of which appear only once. Concerning this clone itself: The antigen remains unidentified.

General study results and limits: Beyond CMV serostatus, there was no information to go on about immune exposure. Per a later analysis, HLA-associated TCR beta chains showed more clonal expansion than other, equally common TCR beta chains.

Germline assignment: CDR1 KGHSH and CDR2 LQKENI. V was trimmed by 3 bases and J by 3 bases, leaving 12 bases between them. The CDR3 extends over 15 amino acids. The clonotype originates from a boy aged 2 to 9 in good health and CMV-seronegative. This sequence joins TRBV18 and TRBJ1-5; D is unclear. The specimen was PBMCs. CDR3 sequence: CASSPPGSPNQPQHF. The CDR3 DNA follows: TGTGCCAGCTCACCCCCCGGGTCCCCCAATCAGCCCCAGCATTTT. The full variable domain, rest sourced from reference TRBV18 and TRBJ1-5, is NAGVMQNPRHLVRRRGQEARLRCSPMKGHSHVYWYRQLPEEGLKFMVYLQKENIIDESGMPKERFSAEFPKEGPSILRIQQVVRGDSAAYFCASSPPGSPNQPQHFGDGTRLSIL.